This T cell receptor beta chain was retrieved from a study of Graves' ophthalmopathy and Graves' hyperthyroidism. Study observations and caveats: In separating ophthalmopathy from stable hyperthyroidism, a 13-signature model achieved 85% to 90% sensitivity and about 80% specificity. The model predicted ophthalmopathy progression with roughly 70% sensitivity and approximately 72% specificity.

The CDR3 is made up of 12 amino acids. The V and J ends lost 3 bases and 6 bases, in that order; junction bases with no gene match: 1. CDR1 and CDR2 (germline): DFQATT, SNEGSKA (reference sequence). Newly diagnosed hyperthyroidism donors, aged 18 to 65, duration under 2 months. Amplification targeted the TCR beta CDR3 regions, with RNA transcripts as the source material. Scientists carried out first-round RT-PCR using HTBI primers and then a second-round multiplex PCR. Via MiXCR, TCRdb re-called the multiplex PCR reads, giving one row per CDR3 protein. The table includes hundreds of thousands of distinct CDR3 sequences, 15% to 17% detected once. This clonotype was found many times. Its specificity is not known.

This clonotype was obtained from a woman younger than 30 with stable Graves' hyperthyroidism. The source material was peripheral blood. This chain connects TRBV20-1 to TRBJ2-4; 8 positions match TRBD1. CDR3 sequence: CSASDRGNIQYF. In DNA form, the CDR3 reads TGCAGTGCTAGTGACAGGGGAAACATTCAGTACTTC.